The 18 T cell receptor beta chains presented below share a single source sample, sequenced in a study of blood T cells in healthy people across ages. A second PCR, run for roughly 7 to 11 cycles, used a sample-barcoded 5' primer plus a J-beta primer mix. TCRdb processed the 5' RACE reads anew with MiXCR; each CDR3 protein has one entry. The sample consists of around 900,000 distinct CDR3 sequences, roughly half of them appearing once. The sequencing sample was made of blood. These TCRs come from a woman aged 55 to 70 in good health.

The V call is TRBV5-1, the J call TRBJ1-2, with D perhaps matching TRBD1 (6 bases). CDR3 length: 14 amino acids. V lost 0 bases and J lost 9, with 15 bases in between. The germline V gene has CDR1 SGHRS and CDR2 YFSETQ. The CDR3 nucleotides are TGCGCCAGCAGCTTGGAGGCAGGGGAAAGGAGCTACACCTTC. This codes for CASSLEAGERSYTF.

The V gene is TRBV20-1, the J gene TRBJ2-3; 8 nucleotides agree with TRBD2. The CDR3 covers 19 residues. The junction had 14 bases not matched to a gene; V was cut back by 0 bases and J by 0 bases. Germline V lookup: CDR1 DFQATT, CDR2 SNEGSKA (reference sequence). CDR3 region: CSARDLTRKAGASTDTQYF. The CDR3 DNA is TGCAGTGCTAGAGACTTAACAAGAAAAGCGGGAGCTAGCACAGATACGCAGTATTTT.

The chain recombines TRBV29-1 with TRBJ1-6; unclear D gene. This CDR3 is built from 13 residues. From germline, CDR1 is SQVTM and CDR2 ANQGSEA. V lost 2 bases and J 9 bases, leaving 11 bases between the germline ends. In DNA, the CDR3 is TGCAGCGTTGAACAGGAGTTCGGTTCACCCCTCCACTTT. It yields the protein CSVEQEFGSPLHF. The whole variable domain, filled in from reference TRBV29-1 and TRBJ1-6, reads SAVISQKPSRDICQRGTSLTIQCQVDSQVTMMFWYRQQPGQSLTLIATANQGSEATYESGFVIDKFPISRPNLTFSTLTVSNMSPEDSSIYLCSVEQEFGSPLHFGNGTRLTVT.

This clonotype occurred a few times. The rearrangement uses TRBV10-3 and TRBJ2-7; TRBD2 agrees at 10 bases. Germline V lookup: CDR1 ENHRY, CDR2 SYGVKD. The V gene end was trimmed by 3 bases and the J gene end by 2 bases; junction bases not matched to a gene: 13. The CDR3 is 18 residues long. The CDR3 sequence is CAISDPALSSGSAYEQYF. CDR3 DNA: TGTGCCATCAGTGACCCAGCCCTCTCTAGCGGGAGCGCCTACGAGCAGTACTTC.

The chain employs TRBV20-1 and TRBJ2-3; tentatively, D is TRBD2 (6 bases). CDR3 length equals 12 residues. V lost 6 bases and J lost 3, with 10 bases in between. CDR1 and CDR2 from the germline V gene are DFQATT and SNEGSKA (reference sequence). The CDR3 protein is CSAEGVTDTQYF. CDR3 coding DNA: TGCAGTGCGGAGGGTGTGACAGATACGCAGTATTTT.

This clonotype was seen just once. The CDR3 DNA follows: TGTGCCAGCAGTTTGGGGACTAGCGGGAGTCGGAGCTCCTACGAGCAGTACTTC. As protein: CASSLGTSGSRSSYEQYF. The chain employs TRBV27 and TRBJ2-7; TRBD2 matches 14 bases. The CDR3 is made up of 18 amino acids. Unmatched junction bases numbered 7, after V lost 3 bases and J lost 0 bases. Germline values: CDR1 MNHEY, CDR2 SMNVEV (reference sequence).

This chain joins TRBV12-3 or TRBV12-4 and TRBJ2-1; D assignment may be TRBD1 or TRBD2 (5 bases each). The germline V and J ends were trimmed by 2 bases and 8 bases, with 16 bases remaining between them. The CDR3 sequence is 15 residues long. The CDR3 nucleotides read TGTGCCAGCAGTTTAAGCAGGGACCTGGGCCATGAGCAGTTCTTC. It is translated as CASSLSRDLGHEQFF.

Concerning this clonotype: An end of the junction does not agree with germline; a read error may underlie this. This rearrangement joins TRBV29-1 to TRBJ2-1, with TRBD2 matching over 10 bases. In germline, CDR1 is SQVTM, CDR2 ANQGSEA. The CDR3 runs to 16 residues. The CDR3 protein is CSVDGISGRSYNEQFF. CDR3 nucleotide sequence: TGCAGCGTTGATGGTATTAGCGGGAGGTCCTACAATGAGCAGTTCTTT.

The J gene is TRBJ1-6, the V gene TRBV7-9; 8 nucleotides agree with TRBD1. The CDR3 extends over 15 amino acids. The V gene end was trimmed by 1 base and the J gene end by 6 bases; junction bases not matched to a gene: 2. In germline, CDR1 is SEHNR, CDR2 FQNEAQ (reference sequence). The CDR3 bases are TGTGCCAGCAGCTTAGGAGGACAGGGTAATTCACCCCTCCACTTT. This gives the protein CASSLGGQGNSPLHF.

The chain links TRBV5-1 to TRBJ2-1, with 8 bases fitting TRBD1. The DNA end is more similar to TRBJ2-7, so the J call may be wrong. This CDR3 is 15 amino acids long. Germline V CDR1 and CDR2: SGHRS, YFSETQ. The CDR3 is CASSFTQGAYNEQYF. The CDR3, as DNA: TGCGCCAGCAGCTTTACCCAGGGGGCCTACAATGAGCAGTACTTC.

On this clonotype: Germline and junction disagree at one end, which may indicate a read error. This chain links TRBV2 with TRBJ2-6, with TRBD2 identical over 8 bases. The germline V gene has CDR1 SNHLY and CDR2 FYNNEI. The CDR3 covers 19 residues. CDR3 nucleotides: TGTGTCAGCAGTGAAGCGGGGGTAGCCTATAAACCTGGGGCCAACGTCCTGACTTTC. Its protein is CVSSEAGVAYKPGANVLTF. Complete variable domain (other parts from reference TRBV2 and TRBJ2-6): EPEVTQTPSHQVTQMGQEVILRCVPISNHLYFYWYRQILGQKVEFLVSFYNNEISEKSEIFDDQFSVERPDGSNFTLKIRSTKLEDSAMYFCVSSEAGVAYKPGANVLTFGAGSRLTVL.

A few counts support this clonotype. The rearrangement links TRBV4-2 to TRBJ2-7; 8 nucleotides align to TRBD2. V lost 0 bases, J lost 1 base, and 5 bases stayed unmatched. Germline lookup yields CDR1 LGHNA and CDR2 YNFKEQ. The CDR3 has 16 residues. This CDR3 is CASSQDPGTRSYEQYF. CDR3 DNA sequence: TGTGCCAGCAGCCAAGATCCCGGGACTAGATCCTACGAGCAGTACTTC.

The chain uses TRBV6-6 and TRBJ2-5, with 7 nucleotides matching TRBD1. The CDR3 consists of 14 residues. J was trimmed by 5 bases and V by 5 bases; bases with no gene match: 8. Germline V gene data show CDR1 as MNHNY and CDR2 as SVGAGI (reference sequence). CDR3 sequence reads: CASSKGANTETQYF. The CDR3 DNA is TGTGCCAGCAGTAAGGGGGCTAATACCGAGACCCAGTACTTC.

This sequence joins TRBV4-2 and TRBJ2-1, with TRBD2 matching over 10 bases. After removal of 3 bases from V and 3 bases from J, the junction contained 5 bases not matched to a gene. Germline lookup yields CDR1 LGHNA and CDR2 YNFKEQ. CDR3 size: 16 residues. The CDR3 reads CASSQDTSGIYNEQFF. The DNA for the CDR3 is TGTGCCAGCAGCCAGGATACTAGCGGGATCTACAATGAGCAGTTCTTC.

Here the CDR3 reads CASSQVPGDTQYF. The CDR3 DNA follows: TGCGCCAGCAGCCAAGTACCGGGGGATACGCAGTATTTT. The V call is TRBV4-1, the J call TRBJ2-3, with a tentative D call TRBD2 (5 bases). Germline CDR1 reads MGHRA; CDR2 reads YSYEKL. The CDR3 covers 13 residues. V lost 1 base and J lost 6, with 8 bases in between.

The chain has TRBV12-3 or TRBV12-4 and TRBJ2-1; the match to TRBD2 covers 7 bases. The tail of the sequence fits TRBJ2-7 better, so the J call may be wrong. The CDR3 loop spans 15 amino acids. The CDR3 sequence: CASSLRESSYNEQYF. CDR3 nucleotide sequence: TGTGCCAGCAGTTTGCGGGAGAGCTCCTACAATGAGCAGTACTTC.

The chain employs TRBV4-2 and TRBJ2-1; tentatively, D is TRBD1 or TRBD2 (5 bases each). The V gene lost 8 bases and the J gene lost 9 bases, with 17 bases spanning the gap. This CDR3 spans 13 amino acids. From germline, CDR1 is LGHNA and CDR2 YNFKEQ. The CDR3 spells CASGSSWDGEQFF. In DNA form, the CDR3 reads TGTGCCAGCGGCTCCTCTTGGGACGGTGAGCAGTTCTTC.

This chain uses TRBV4-2 with TRBJ2-1; weak D call: TRBD1 (5 bases). The V end was cut by 0 bases, the J end by 0 bases, with 12 bases between. The germline V gene has CDR1 LGHNA and CDR2 YNFKEQ. The CDR3 has 17 amino acids. DNA of the CDR3: TGTGCCAGCAGCCAAGATCTTTATAGGGGCTCCTACAATGAGCAGTTCTTC. Translating it yields CASSQDLYRGSYNEQFF.